This is a list of T cell receptor beta chains from one sample in a study of T-cell memory formation after mild COVID-19. TCRdb processed the 5' RACE reads anew with MiXCR; each CDR3 protein has one entry. The sample has about 140,000 distinct CDR3 sequences; 14% are singletons. Sequencing input: PBMCs or a T cell subset sorted from them (not recorded which). These TCRs come from an adult woman who had mild COVID-19 (a few samples of this study predate the infection). Cell type and time point are not known. The CDR3 runs from the conserved cysteine through the conserved F or W. The order of the fields is J gene, V gene, clone size, D gene, CDR3 protein, CDR3 DNA. The D gene is left open where the match is weak. The listing skips clone size in some rows; elsewhere it reads once, few, many or a size class.

TRBJ2-1	TRBV7-2	many	-	CASSLGLGKRLNEQFF	TGTGCCAGCAGCTTAGGTCTAGGGAAAAGGCTCAATGAGCAGTTCTTC
TRBJ1-1	TRBV13	-	-	CASSETPGTEAFF	TGTGCCAGCAGCGAAACACCGGGCACTGAAGCTTTCTTT
TRBJ2-1	TRBV5-1	many	TRBD1	CASSLTGDNEQFF	TGCGCCAGCAGCTTGACAGGGGACAATGAGCAGTTCTTC
TRBJ1-4	TRBV4-1	few	-	CASSRLSSGATNEKLFF	TGCGCCAGCAGCCGGCTATCCTCGGGGGCAACTAATGAAAAACTGTTTTTT
TRBJ2-7	TRBV28	few	TRBD1	CASRIPGQGYYEQYF	TGTGCCAGCAGGATTCCGGGACAGGGCTACTACGAGCAGTACTTC
TRBJ2-5	TRBV27	few	-	CASSLIPGGETQYF	TGTGCCAGCAGTTTGATCCCCGGAGGGGAGACCCAGTACTTC
TRBJ2-3	TRBV12-3/TRBV12-4	many	-	CASSLVDAGATDTQYF	TGTGCCAGCAGTTTAGTAGATGCGGGGGCTACAGATACGCAGTATTTT
TRBJ1-2	TRBV9	-	-	CASSVGQWQDGYTF	TGTGCCAGCAGCGTAGGACAGTGGCAGGATGGCTACACCTTC
TRBJ2-1	TRBV5-1	many	TRBD1	CASSANPGQGAINEQFF	TGCGCCAGCAGCGCCAACCCGGGACAGGGGGCGATCAATGAGCAGTTCTTC
TRBJ2-1	TRBV7-9	-	TRBD2	CASSLVRGDYNEQFF	TGTGCCAGCAGCTTAGTTCGGGGGGACTACAATGAGCAGTTCTTC
TRBJ2-7	TRBV6-5	few	-	CASSYNRGGEQYF	TGTGCCAGCAGTTACAACCGGGGTGGCGAGCAGTACTTC
TRBJ2-2	TRBV5-4	few	-	CASRGPGRTGELFF	TGTGCCAGCAGAGGACCCGGTCGAACCGGGGAGCTGTTTTTT
TRBJ2-2	TRBV7-9	-	-	CASSSASVTFAAGELFF	TGTGCCAGCAGCTCGGCCTCCGTTACTTTTGCGGCCGGGGAGCTGTTTTTT
TRBJ2-7	TRBV11-1	-	TRBD2	CASSWGLAGAYEQYF	TGTGCCAGCAGCTGGGGACTAGCGGGGGCCTACGAGCAGTACTTC
TRBJ1-6	TRBV15	-	TRBD1	CATSRGHRGNSPLHF	TGTGCCACCAGCAGAGGGCACAGGGGAAATTCACCCCTCCACTTT
TRBJ1-1	TRBV7-9	few	-	CASRRADTEAFF	TGTGCCAGCAGGAGGGCTGACACTGAAGCTTTCTTT
TRBJ2-7	TRBV7-6	few	TRBD2	CASSFGSGRYEQYF	TGTGCCAGCAGCTTCGGCAGCGGGAGGTACGAGCAGTACTTC
TRBJ1-5	TRBV6-5	few	TRBD1	CASSYTGTGGRYSNQPQHF	TGTGCCAGCAGTTACACCGGGACAGGGGGCCGATATAGCAATCAGCCCCAGCATTTT
TRBJ1-2	TRBV7-3	-	-	CASSLPPLGAGYTF	TGTGCCAGCAGCTTACCGCCCCTGGGAGCGGGCTACACCTTC
TRBJ1-5	TRBV1	-	-	CTRRGNQPQHF	TGCACCAGGAGGGGCAATCAGCCCCAGCATTTT
TRBJ2-3	TRBV12-3/TRBV12-4	few	-	CASSYIGSTDTQYF	TGTGCCAGCAGTTATATAGGGAGCACAGATACGCAGTATTTT
TRBJ2-1	TRBV5-1	-	TRBD2	CASSLTSGSQNEQFF	TGCGCCAGCAGCCTCACTAGCGGGAGCCAGAATGAGCAGTTCTTC
TRBJ2-1	TRBV12-3/TRBV12-4	few	TRBD2	CASSMTSGPSYNEQFF	TGTGCCAGCAGTATGACTAGCGGGCCCTCCTACAATGAGCAGTTCTTC
TRBJ2-7	TRBV4-1	-	TRBD1	CASSQDQGVPYEQYF	TGCGCCAGCAGCCAAGACCAGGGGGTACCCTACGAGCAGTACTTC
TRBJ2-1	TRBV4-1	few	-	CASSQGPLAAYEQFF	TGCGCCAGCAGCCAAGGCCCCTTAGCGGCATATGAGCAGTTCTTC
TRBJ1-1	TRBV10-3	-	-	CAISESWNTEAFF	TGTGCCATCAGTGAGTCGTGGAACACTGAAGCTTTCTTT
TRBJ2-1	TRBV2	-	TRBD2	CASVRLGTSHNEQFF	TGTGCCAGTGTCCGACTCGGGACTAGCCACAATGAGCAGTTCTTC
TRBJ2-7	TRBV2	few	-	CASSVVSLHSYEQYF	TGTGCCAGCAGTGTAGTGAGTCTCCACTCCTACGAGCAGTACTTC
TRBJ2-7	TRBV5-1	-	TRBD1	CASSPPGTGSYEQYF	TGCGCCAGCAGCCCTCCCGGGACAGGGTCCTACGAGCAGTACTTC
TRBJ1-1	TRBV27	few	TRBD1	CASSLSTGGTEAFF	TGTGCCAGCAGTTTATCGACAGGGGGCACTGAAGCTTTCTTT
TRBJ2-1	TRBV2	few	-	CASTPEGDEQFF	TGTGCCAGCACCCCCGAGGGGGATGAGCAGTTCTTC
TRBJ2-3	TRBV6-1	few	-	CASSELRGGGLQSLDTQYF	TGTGCCAGCAGTGAGTTGCGGGGTGGAGGTCTGCAAAGCTTAGATACGCAGTATTTT
TRBJ2-7	TRBV5-1	few	TRBD2	CASSLFGAGSSYEQYF	TGCGCCAGCAGCCTTTTTGGAGCGGGAAGTTCGTACGAGCAGTACTTC
TRBJ2-4	TRBV6-2/TRBV6-3	few	TRBD2	CASTDGLEQYF	TGTGCCAGCACCGACGGACTAGAACAATACTTC
TRBJ2-1	TRBV29-1	-	-	CSVEPLGRARQFF	TGCAGCGTTGAACCCCTTGGAAGGGCAAGGCAGTTCTTC
TRBJ1-1	TRBV25-1	few	-	CASSSLVTAEAFF	TGTGCCAGCAGTTCTCTAGTGACAGCTGAAGCTTTCTTT
TRBJ2-7	TRBV7-2	few	-	CASSLLGGGLVYEQYF	TGTGCCAGCAGCTTACTGGGGGGAGGATTGGTTTACGAGCAGTACTTC
TRBJ2-3	TRBV6-5	-	-	CASSHGTTDTQYF	TGTGCCAGCAGCCACGGGACCACAGATACGCAGTATTTT
TRBJ1-4	TRBV12-3/TRBV12-4	few	-	CASSLGMRTGGKLFF	TGTGCCAGCAGTTTAGGAATGCGAACGGGGGGGAAACTGTTTTTT
TRBJ1-3	TRBV15	-	-	CATSGGGSGNTIYF	TGTGCCACCAGCGGGGGCGGCTCTGGAAACACTATATATTTT
TRBJ2-1	TRBV7-3	many	TRBD2	CASSLYGGASYNEQFF	TGTGCCAGCAGCCTCTACGGGGGGGCCTCCTACAATGAGCAGTTCTTC
TRBJ1-2	TRBV11-2	few	-	CASSPAGQGYGYTF	TGTGCCAGCAGCCCCGCGGGTCAGGGGTATGGCTACACCTTC
TRBJ2-5	TRBV14	few	-	CASSQRGGVQGFSGATQYF	TGTGCCAGCAGCCAACGAGGAGGCGTACAGGGCTTCTCAGGAGCGACCCAGTACTTC
TRBJ2-1	TRBV9	-	TRBD2	CASSVAISGRGPYNEQFF	TGTGCCAGCAGCGTAGCCATTAGCGGGAGGGGCCCTTACAATGAGCAGTTCTTC
TRBJ2-7	TRBV12-3/TRBV12-4	-	TRBD2	CASSLVAGGLYEQYF	TGTGCCAGCAGTTTAGTAGCGGGAGGGCTATACGAGCAGTACTTC